This T cell receptor (beta chain) originates from a study of shared clonotypes between healthy human individuals. General study points: Generally, estimated richness proved larger in naive subsets than it did in memory subsets.

Note on this clone: The antigen is undetermined.

Sequenced by immunoSEQ multiplex PCR; TCRdb stores in-frame clones only, minus some. The repertoire holds approximately 600,000 clones, with around 96% as singletons. Germline-derived CDR1 and CDR2 are MDHEN and SYDVKM. The CDR3 length is 16 residues. V shed 5 bases, J shed 4 bases, and the junction held 7 bases outside the gene matches. Terminally differentiated effector memory CD45RA+ cells were excluded by CCR7 positive selection of CD45RO-negative cells. This TCR derives from a woman aged 30 to 39 in good health. This chain joins TRBV28 and TRBJ2-2; 10 bases agree with TRBD2. Material: naive CD8+ T cells sorted from blood. CDR3 in DNA: TGTGCCAGCAGTCTTAGCGGGGGGTTCGTCACCGGGGAGCTGTTTTTT. As protein: CASSLSGGFVTGELFF.